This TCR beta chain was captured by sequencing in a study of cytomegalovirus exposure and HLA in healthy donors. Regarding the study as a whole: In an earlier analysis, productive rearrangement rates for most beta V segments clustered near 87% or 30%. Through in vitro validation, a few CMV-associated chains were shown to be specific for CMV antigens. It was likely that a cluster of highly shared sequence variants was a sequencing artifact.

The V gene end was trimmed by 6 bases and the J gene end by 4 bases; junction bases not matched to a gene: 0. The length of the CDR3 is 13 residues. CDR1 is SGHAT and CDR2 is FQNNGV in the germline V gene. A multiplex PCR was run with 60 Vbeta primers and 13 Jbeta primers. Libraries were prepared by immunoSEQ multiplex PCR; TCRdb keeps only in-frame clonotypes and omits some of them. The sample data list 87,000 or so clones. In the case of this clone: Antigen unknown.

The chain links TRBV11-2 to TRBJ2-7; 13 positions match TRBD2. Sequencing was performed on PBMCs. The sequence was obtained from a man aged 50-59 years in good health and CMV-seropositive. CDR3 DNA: TGTGCCAGCAGACTAGCGGGAGGGTACGAGCAGTACGTC. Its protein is CASRLAGGYEQYV.